This entry lists 25 T cell receptor beta chains sequenced from one sample in a study of blood T cell repertoires in COVID-19. Produced via immunoSEQ multiplex PCR; TCRdb's table is partial and in-frame only. Here the sample spans almost 50,000 clones, around 68% being singletons. The sequenced sample was peripheral blood. The receptors shown here come from a woman in her seventies with acute or convalescent COVID-19.

This sequence joins TRBV7-2 and TRBJ2-3; TRBD2 aligns across 9 bases. This CDR3 is 17 amino acids long. After removal of 5 bases from V and 4 bases from J, the junction contained 13 bases not matched to a gene. The germline CDR1 and CDR2 sequences are SGHTA and FQGNSA. The CDR3 region is CASSPRRRREGPDTQYF. CDR3 DNA: TGTGCCAGCAGCCCCCGTAGGAGGCGGGAGGGCCCAGATACGCAGTATTTT.

The rearrangement uses TRBV7-3 and TRBJ2-7; 10 bases agree with TRBD1. Looked up from germline, CDR1 is SGHTA and CDR2 is FQGTGA. This CDR3 is 15 amino acids long. The V and J ends lost 5 bases and 3 bases, in that order; junction bases with no gene match: 7. The CDR3 nucleotides read TGTGCCAGCAGCCTAGGGACAGGGGTTGGCTACGAGCAGTACTTC. Residues: CASSLGTGVGYEQYF.

In DNA, the CDR3 is TGCAGCGTTGACCCAACAGGTTCCGGGGAGCTGTTTTTT. It specifies CSVDPTGSGELFF. The rearrangement links TRBV29-1 to TRBJ2-2; D is possibly TRBD1 (5 bases). The V gene's germline CDR1 is SQVTM and CDR2 ANQGSEA. V was clipped by 3 bases and J by 6 bases, with 11 bases between them. The CDR3 loop spans 13 amino acids.

The rearrangement joins TRBV7-9 to TRBJ2-3; TRBD1 aligns across 9 bases. V trimming: 4 bases; J trimming: 1 base; junction bases outside the gene matches: 0. Germline assignment: CDR1 SEHNR and CDR2 FQNEAQ (reference sequence). The CDR3 length is 14 residues. The CDR3 spells CASSWTGGTDTQYF. CDR3 DNA: TGTGCCAGCAGCTGGACAGGGGGCACAGATACGCAGTATTTT.

The chain couples TRBV7-2 to TRBJ2-7; D uncertain. The CDR3 length is 13 residues. CDR1 is SGHTA, CDR2 FQGNSA, per germline. Trimming took 2 bases from V and 6 from J, leaving 11 bases between them. The CDR3 DNA is TGTGCCAGCAGCTTAATGCAACCCGGCGAGCAGTACTTC. This codes for CASSLMQPGEQYF.

CDR3 sequence reads: CATSTDRLTDNEQFF. CDR3 nucleotides: TGTGCCACCAGTACGGACAGACTGACTGACAATGAGCAGTTCTTC. The chain employs TRBV15 and TRBJ2-1, with D possibly being TRBD1 (6 bases). This CDR3 comprises 15 residues. V lost 6 bases and J lost 5, with 17 bases in between. CDR1 is LNHNV and CDR2 is YYDKDF in the germline V gene (reference sequence).

This clone was seen more than once but under ten times. The genes are TRBV29-1 and TRBJ2-7; D may be TRBD2 (5 bases). Germline V gene sequence: CDR1 SQVTM, CDR2 ANQGSEA. V lost 5 bases, J lost 0 bases, and 11 bases lay in between. The CDR3 runs to 13 residues. CDR3 amino acids: CSVRPSSSYEQYF. In DNA, the CDR3 is TGCAGCGTTAGGCCTAGCTCCTCCTACGAGCAGTACTTC.

The chain uses TRBV4-1 and TRBJ1-2; possible D gene TRBD1, 5 bases. V dropped 6 bases and J dropped 4 bases, with 15 bases sitting between them. The germline gives CDR1 MGHRA, CDR2 YSYEKL. CDR3 length equals 14 residues. The CDR3 bases are TGCGCCAGCAGAGCACAGGACCGGCCCTATGGCTACACCTTC. Translated: CASRAQDRPYGYTF.

This sequence joins TRBV3-1 (or the pseudogene TRBV3-2) and TRBJ2-7, with 8 bases matching TRBD1. Trimming removed 4 bases from V and 3 bases from J; junction bases left unmatched: 8. The germline gives CDR1 LGHDT, CDR2 YNNKEL (reference sequence). The CDR3 has 15 residues. The chain's CDR3 is CASSRGQGTGYEQYF. DNA of the CDR3: TGTGCCAGCAGCCGCGGACAGGGAACGGGCTACGAGCAGTACTTC.

The J gene is TRBJ2-5, the V gene TRBV6-5; D remains unclear. Germline CDR1 is MNHEY and CDR2 is SVGAGI. This CDR3 is built from 16 residues. Trimming took 4 bases from V and 3 from J, leaving 18 bases between them. The CDR3 loop is CASSSAWARIEETQYF. CDR3 coding DNA: TGTGCCAGCAGTTCAGCTTGGGCCCGGATTGAAGAGACCCAGTACTTC.

The chain has TRBV6-2 or TRBV6-3 and TRBJ2-3; TRBD2 matches at 11 bases. J gave up 4 bases and V 4 bases, and 7 bases lay outside the gene matches. Germline CDR1 and CDR2: MNHEY and SVGEGT. The CDR3 has 16 residues. CDR3 sequence reads: CASSFSGGAGADTQYF. The CDR3, as DNA: TGTGCCAGCAGTTTTAGCGGGGGGGCTGGGGCAGATACGCAGTATTTT.

The CDR3 DNA is TGTGCCAGCAGTCCCGGCGGGCTAGCGGAAGAGACCCAGTACTTC. Its protein product is CASSPGGLAEETQYF. The genes are TRBV6-2 or TRBV6-3 and TRBJ2-5, with TRBD2 matching over 7 bases. Per germline, CDR1 MNHEY and CDR2 SVGEGT. The V gene end was trimmed by 5 bases and the J gene end by 3 bases; junction bases not matched to a gene: 9. The CDR3 length is 15 residues.

This chain connects TRBV19 to TRBJ2-5; 7 nucleotides agree with TRBD1. CDR3 length equals 18 residues. CDR1 is LNHDA, CDR2 SQIVND, per germline (reference sequence). J was trimmed by 1 base and V by 7 bases; bases with no gene match: 18. CDR3 nucleotides: TGTGCCAGTAAGGGGTGGACGATGGGACAGAGAGTCCAAGAGACCCAGTACTTC. Its translation: CASKGWTMGQRVQETQYF.

J is TRBJ2-5 and V is TRBV6-2 or TRBV6-3, with 12 bases lining up with TRBD2. Germline V gene lookup returns CDR1 MNHEY and CDR2 SVGEGT. This CDR3 spans 17 amino acids. Trimming took 4 bases from V and 4 from J; bases not matched to a gene: 10. In DNA form, the CDR3 reads TGTGCCAGCAGTTCCCCTTGGACTAGCGGGATTTCAGAGACCCAGTACTTC. Amino acids: CASSSPWTSGISETQYF.

The rearrangement links TRBV10-1 to TRBJ2-7, with 8 bases identical to TRBD1. Trimming removed 4 bases from V and 3 bases from J; junction bases left unmatched: 2. The CDR3 sequence is 13 residues long. Germline loops: CDR1 WNHNN, CDR2 SYGVQD (reference sequence). The CDR3 reads CASSAGQGYEQYF. Written as DNA, the CDR3 is TGCGCCAGCAGTGCAGGACAGGGCTACGAGCAGTACTTC.

Only a few counts were recorded for this clone. The chain recombines TRBV5-6 with TRBJ1-3; 9 positions agree with TRBD1. V was pared by 3 bases and J by 3 bases, with 7 bases of the junction left unmatched. This CDR3 has 16 amino acids. CDR1 is SGHDT and CDR2 is YYEEEE in the germline V gene. CDR3 sequence reads: CASSSIQGAVGNTIYF. The CDR3 DNA follows: TGTGCCAGCAGCTCCATACAGGGGGCGGTTGGAAACACCATATATTTT.

This chain uses TRBV5-1 with TRBJ2-3; TRBD2 agrees at 8 bases. The germline V gene encodes CDR1 SGHRS and CDR2 YFSETQ. The CDR3 is 16 amino acids. J gave up 0 bases and V 0 bases, and 3 bases lay outside the gene matches. The CDR3 sequence is CASSLATSGSTDTQYF. For the CDR3, the DNA is TGCGCCAGCAGCTTGGCTACTAGCGGTAGCACAGATACGCAGTATTTT.

The chain links TRBV28 to TRBJ1-1; D is possibly TRBD1 (5 bases). V gave up 3 bases and J gave up 11 bases, with 13 bases separating them. CDR1 MDHEN and CDR2 SYDVKM come from the germline V gene. CDR3 size: 12 residues. CDR3: CASSFEGGVAFF. The CDR3 DNA reads as TGTGCCAGCAGTTTTGAAGGAGGGGTCGCTTTCTTT.

This chain connects TRBV28 to TRBJ2-5; D unresolved. Looked up from germline, CDR1 is MDHEN and CDR2 is SYDVKM. This CDR3 contains 10 residues. The V and J ends lost 6 bases and 6 bases respectively, with 5 bases between them. DNA of the CDR3: TGTGCCAGCAGCTTTAAGACCCAGTACTTC. Residues: CASSFKTQYF.

This clone turned up a few times. The rearrangement links TRBV12-5 to TRBJ1-1, with D tentatively TRBD1 (6 bases). Germline loops: CDR1 LGHNT, CDR2 FRNRAP. This CDR3 is 15 amino acids long. With 9 bases removed from V and 0 bases from J, the gap between germline ends came to 17 bases. Here the CDR3 DNA reads TGTGCTAGCCTTTTACAGGGCTTCATGAACACTGAAGCTTTCTTT. It encodes CASLLQGFMNTEAFF.

This sequence joins TRBV19 and TRBJ2-3; D gene unclear. This CDR3 is 13 amino acids long. Trimming left V 4 bases short and J 0 bases short, with 5 bases between. The germline V gene has CDR1 LNHDA and CDR2 SQIVND (reference sequence). The DNA for the CDR3 is TGTGCCAGTAGTAGCGTGAGCACAGATACGCAGTATTTT. Protein sequence: CASSSVSTDTQYF.

This clone has only one observation. This rearrangement joins TRBV3-1 (or the pseudogene TRBV3-2) to TRBJ1-6; perhaps TRBD1 as D (5 bases). CDR3 size: 15 residues. V was trimmed by 1 base and J by 4 bases, leaving 8 bases between them. Germline V gives CDR1 LGHDT, CDR2 YNNKEL (reference sequence). The CDR3 coding sequence is TGTGCCAGCAGCCAAGGACAGAGATATAATTCACCCCTCCACTTT. Translated, it gives CASSQGQRYNSPLHF.

This rearrangement joins TRBV7-9 to TRBJ2-7, with TRBD1 matching over 7 bases. The CDR3 is 12 amino acids. After removal of 6 bases from V and 5 bases from J, the junction contained 4 bases not matched to a gene. Germline V gene sequence: CDR1 SEHNR, CDR2 FQNEAQ (reference sequence). CDR3 protein: CASRDTGDEQYF. Written as DNA, the CDR3 is TGTGCCAGCAGGGATACAGGGGACGAGCAGTACTTC.

The chain has TRBV5-1 and TRBJ2-7; TRBD2 aligns across 9 bases. V shed 4 bases, J shed 5 bases, and the junction held 10 bases outside the gene matches. The CDR3 totals 15 residues. Germline CDR1 reads SGHRS; CDR2 reads YFSETQ. The CDR3 is CASSLAGGSLNEQYF. CDR3 DNA: TGCGCCAGCAGCCTCGCGGGGGGGAGCCTCAACGAGCAGTACTTC.

J is TRBJ1-1 and V is TRBV2; D is possibly TRBD1 (5 bases). Germline CDR1 reads SNHLY; CDR2 reads FYNNEI. This CDR3 has 13 amino acids. Trimming left V 10 bases short and J 2 bases short, with 14 bases between. The CDR3 sequence is CATGTGLNTEAFF. The CDR3 DNA follows: TGTGCCACCGGAACAGGTTTAAACACTGAAGCTTTCTTT.